Sequencing of this TCR beta chain was carried out in a study of tumor and adjacent non-tumor tissue in lung cancer. As for this clonotype: One base away lies a much larger clone, so this may be a sequencing read error.

TCRbeta libraries were built with three rounds of nested PCR, modified from ARM-PCR. TCRdb recomputed calls from the multiplex PCR reads with MiXCR, one row per CDR3 protein. The sample includes roughly 43,000 distinct CDR3 sequences, 60% of them seen just once. RNA was extracted from bulk tissue without any cell sorting. The normal lung tissue was taken more than 3 cm from the tumor edge. The CDR3 runs 14 residues. Germline assignment: CDR1 SGHRS and CDR2 YFSETQ. Sequencing input: distant non-tumor lung tissue. The source is a man aged 45-65 years with non-small cell lung cancer. The chain links TRBV5-1 to TRBJ1-2, with a possible D match to TRBD1 (5 bases). The CDR3 DNA is TGCGCCAACAGCTTTGAGGGGAAGGTCTATGGCTACACCTTC. The encoded protein is CANSFEGKVYGYTF.